This T cell receptor beta chain comes out of a study of identical twins (dated by TCRdb to 2016 to 2017). Regarding the complete study: To test whether fetal clonotypes persist, the study used deep sequencing on TCR alpha and beta repertoires from monozygotic twins, unrelated adults of various ages, and cord blood. To rule out contamination, the twin experiments were replicated at different times with different library preparation protocols.

The library was produced with 5' RACE. TCRdb lists the instrument as Illumina HiSeq 2000. A universal primer binding site was added through template switching, and the final cDNA carried a unique molecular identifier so that TCR cDNA molecules could be counted accurately. First-strand cDNA for TCR alpha and beta chains was synthesized from specific primers in the conserved constant-segment region. To control for contamination, each cDNA library was double barcoded with a SMART-Mk sample barcode plus Illumina barcodes. TruSeq adapter sequences, together with Illumina sample barcodes, were added in two successive PCR steps. Sequencing of the TCR alpha and beta cDNA libraries was done on the Illumina HiSeq platform using custom primers. Turning to the authors' computational methods: Raw reads were processed with MiGEC to extract unique molecular identifiers, and MiXCR was used to determine CDR3 positions. Recombination models were inferred per individual with the repgenHMM and IGoR tools using an EM algorithm. Shared clonotype analysis was performed with the tcR package in R, normalizing sharing by the product of cloneset sizes. Out-of-frame nonproductive sequences were analyzed to study raw recombination free of thymic and clonal selection effects. TCRdb passed the public sequencing reads through fastp at Q25 and MiXCR, retaining productive beta sequences. Entries are consolidated by CDR3 protein sequence, retaining the most common genes and DNA. TCRdb's processing, not the authors', yielded these V and J calls. Across this sample there are 450,000 or so distinct CDR3 sequences, with about a fifth seen only once. The ten biggest clones cover more than 10% of the sample.

Points the paper makes about the study in general: Out-of-frame TCR alpha sequences shared between twins showed an excess of low generation-probability sequences compared with coincidental sharing between unrelated individuals. Conclusions relied on cross-sectional statistical analysis, since the same donors could not be followed over many years. Abundant cord blood beta clonotypes carried fewer insertions; young adult naive repertoires showed a weaker similar trend, while memory repertoires showed none. Zero-insertion analyses could be partly confounded by invariant T cells such as MAIT and iNKT, though diverse VJ usage argued against such confounding for most clonotypes. The excess sharing between twins in beta out-of-frame sequences was weaker because fewer shared sequences reduced the signal-to-noise ratio. In monozygotic twins, out-of-frame TCR alpha sharing was systematically underestimated by recombination models, although the models agreed with sharing between unrelated individuals.

V is pared back by 5 bases and J by 7 bases, with 14 bases lying between the germline termini. Measured from the cysteine to the phenylalanine, the CDR3 is 14 residues long. The retained sequence is limited to the CDR3, 42 bases, with the frame set at the first base. The germline V gene yields SGHTA for CDR1 and FQGNSA for CDR2. Only a few counts were recorded for this clonotype. Its antigen is currently not known. Per-nucleotide qualities are absent, and no much larger clonotype sits a single base away. All donors were healthy Caucasians. Three unrelated non-twin adults were also sequenced: a male aged 18 to 30, a male aged 50 to 59 and a female aged 50 to 59. Miltenyi CD45RO+ enrichment and human naive T-cell isolation kits were used to isolate memory (CD45RO+) and naive T cells from PBMC.

The receptor chain draws on TRBV7-2 and TRBJ1-4; no D gene is confidently identified. This TCR was recovered from a man between 50 and 59 years old in good health. Sequencing used naive T cells sorted from blood. The sample's cell subset or site label is to be understood as: cells isolated with a human naive T-cell isolation kit. This receptor carries the CDR3 CASSPGSLAEKLFF. In nucleotide form, the sequence is TGTGCCAGCAGCCCCGGAAGCTTAGCTGAAAAACTGTTTTTT.